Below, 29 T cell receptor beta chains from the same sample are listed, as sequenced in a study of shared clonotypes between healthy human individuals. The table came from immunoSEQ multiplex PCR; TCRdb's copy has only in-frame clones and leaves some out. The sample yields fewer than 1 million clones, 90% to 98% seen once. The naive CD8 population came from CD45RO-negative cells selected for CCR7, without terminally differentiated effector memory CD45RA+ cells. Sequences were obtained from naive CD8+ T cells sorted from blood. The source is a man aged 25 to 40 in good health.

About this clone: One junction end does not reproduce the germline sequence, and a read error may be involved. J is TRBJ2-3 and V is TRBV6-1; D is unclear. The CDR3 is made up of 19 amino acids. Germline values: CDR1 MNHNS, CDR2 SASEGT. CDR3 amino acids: CASSQALEPGFAGTDTQYF. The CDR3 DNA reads TGTGCCAGCAGTCAAGCCTTAGAACCAGGCTTCGCGGGCACAGATACGCAGTATTTT.

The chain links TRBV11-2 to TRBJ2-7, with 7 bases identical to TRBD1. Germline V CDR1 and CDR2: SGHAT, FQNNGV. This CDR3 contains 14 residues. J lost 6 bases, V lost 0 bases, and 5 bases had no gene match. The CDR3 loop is CASSLETGYGEQYF. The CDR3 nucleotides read TGTGCCAGCAGCTTAGAGACAGGGTATGGCGAGCAGTACTTC.

The CDR3: CASSLWSDDNEQFF. The CDR3 region has the DNA TGTGCCAGCAGCTTGTGGTCAGATGACAATGAGCAGTTCTTC. The chain recombines TRBV11-2 with TRBJ2-1; no clear D gene. The length of the CDR3 is 14 residues. Germline-derived CDR1 and CDR2 are SGHAT and FQNNGV. V shed 3 bases and J shed 5 bases, with 11 bases lying between them. The complete variable domain, with remaining parts taken from reference TRBV11-2 and TRBJ2-1, reads EAGVAQSPRYKIIEKRQSVAFWCNPISGHATLYWYQQILGQGPKLLIQFQNNGVVDDSQLPKDRFSAERLKGVDSTLKIQPAKLEDSAVYLCASSLWSDDNEQFFGPGTRLTVL.

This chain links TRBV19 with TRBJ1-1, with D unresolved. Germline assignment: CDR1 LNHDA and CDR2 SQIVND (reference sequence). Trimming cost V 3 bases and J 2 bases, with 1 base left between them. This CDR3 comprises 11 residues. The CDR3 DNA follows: TGTGCCAGTAGTATTAACACTGAAGCTTTCTTT. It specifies CASSINTEAFF.

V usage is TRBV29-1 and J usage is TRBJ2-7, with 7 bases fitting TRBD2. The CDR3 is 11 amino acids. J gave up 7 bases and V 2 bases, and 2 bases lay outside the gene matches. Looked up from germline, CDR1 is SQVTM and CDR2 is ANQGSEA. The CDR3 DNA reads TGCAGCGTTGAACAGGGACTAGAGCAGTACTTC. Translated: CSVEQGLEQYF.

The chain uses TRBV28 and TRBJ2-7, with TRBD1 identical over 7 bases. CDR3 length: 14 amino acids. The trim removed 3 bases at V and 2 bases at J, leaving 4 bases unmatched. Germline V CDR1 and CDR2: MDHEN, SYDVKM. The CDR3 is CASSFIGTAYEQYF. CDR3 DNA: TGTGCCAGCAGTTTCATCGGGACAGCCTACGAGCAGTACTTC.

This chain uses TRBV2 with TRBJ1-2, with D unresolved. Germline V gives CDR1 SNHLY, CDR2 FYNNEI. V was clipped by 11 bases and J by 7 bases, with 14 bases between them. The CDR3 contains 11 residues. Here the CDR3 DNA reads TGTGCCGGGCAGGTGCGCGGTGGCTACACCTTC. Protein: CAGQVRGGYTF. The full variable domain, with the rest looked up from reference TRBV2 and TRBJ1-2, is EPEVTQTPSHQVTQMGQEVILRCVPISNHLYFYWYRQILGQKVEFLVSFYNNEISEKSEIFDDQFSVERPDGSNFTLKIRSTKLEDSAMYFCAGQVRGGYTFGSGTRLTVV.

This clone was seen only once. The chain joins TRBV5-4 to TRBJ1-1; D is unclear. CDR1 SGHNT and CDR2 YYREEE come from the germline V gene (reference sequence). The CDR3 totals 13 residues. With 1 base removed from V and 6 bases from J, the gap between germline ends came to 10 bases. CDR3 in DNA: TGTGCCAGCAGCTTGTTTGGAGACCCTGAAGCTTTCTTT. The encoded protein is CASSLFGDPEAFF.

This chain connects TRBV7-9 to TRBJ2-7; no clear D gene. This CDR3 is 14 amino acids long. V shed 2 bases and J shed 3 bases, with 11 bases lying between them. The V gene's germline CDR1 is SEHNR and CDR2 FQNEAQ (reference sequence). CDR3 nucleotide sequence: TGTGCCAGCAGCTTAAACCCAGCCGACTACGAGCAGTACTTC. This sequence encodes CASSLNPADYEQYF.

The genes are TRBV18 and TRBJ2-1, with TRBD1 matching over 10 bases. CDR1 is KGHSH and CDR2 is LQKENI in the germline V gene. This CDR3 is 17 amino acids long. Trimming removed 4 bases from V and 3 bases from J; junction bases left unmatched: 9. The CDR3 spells CASSQRKTGGFYNEQFF. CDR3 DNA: TGTGCCAGCTCACAACGAAAGACAGGGGGCTTCTACAATGAGCAGTTCTTC.

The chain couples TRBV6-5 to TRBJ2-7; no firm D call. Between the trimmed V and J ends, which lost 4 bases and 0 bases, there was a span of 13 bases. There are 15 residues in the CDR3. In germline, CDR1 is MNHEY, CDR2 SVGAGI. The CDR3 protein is CASSLGLESSYEQYF. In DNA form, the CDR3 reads TGTGCCAGCAGTTTGGGGTTGGAGAGCTCCTACGAGCAGTACTTC.

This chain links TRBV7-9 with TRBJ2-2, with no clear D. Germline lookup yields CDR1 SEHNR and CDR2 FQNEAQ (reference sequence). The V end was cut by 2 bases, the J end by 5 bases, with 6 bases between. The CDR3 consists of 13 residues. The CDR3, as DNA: TGTGCCAGCAGCTTAATTTTGACCGGGGAGCTGTTTTTT. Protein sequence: CASSLILTGELFF.

The CDR3 loop is CASSFFPAQGQISYEQYF. The CDR3, as DNA: TGTGCCAGCAGCTTTTTCCCGGCGCAGGGGCAGATTTCCTACGAGCAGTACTTC. This chain connects TRBV5-6 to TRBJ2-7; D is possibly TRBD1 (6 bases). The germline gives CDR1 SGHDT, CDR2 YYEEEE. Trimming left V 2 bases short and J 1 base short, with 22 bases between. CDR3 length: 18 residues. The whole variable domain, remainder taken from reference TRBV5-6 and TRBJ2-7, is DAGVTQSPTHLIKTRGQQVTLRCSPKSGHDTVSWYQQALGQGPQFIFQYYEEEERQRGNFPDRFSGHQFPNYSSELNVNALLLGDSALYLCASSFFPAQGQISYEQYFGPGTRLTVT.

The CDR3 is CASSLEGGGYSYEQYF. For the CDR3, the DNA is TGTGCCAGCAGCTTAGAAGGTGGGGGCTACTCCTACGAGCAGTACTTC. The J gene is TRBJ2-7, the V gene TRBV7-9; D may be TRBD1 (6 bases). From germline, CDR1 is SEHNR and CDR2 FQNEAQ (reference sequence). The CDR3 covers 16 residues. The V gene lost 1 base and the J gene lost 0 bases, with 13 bases spanning the gap.

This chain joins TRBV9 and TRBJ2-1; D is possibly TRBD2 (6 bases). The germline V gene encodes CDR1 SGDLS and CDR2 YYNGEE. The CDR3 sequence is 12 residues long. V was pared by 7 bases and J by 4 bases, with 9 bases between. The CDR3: CASGDLYNEQFF. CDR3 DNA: TGTGCCAGCGGGGACTTGTACAATGAGCAGTTCTTC.

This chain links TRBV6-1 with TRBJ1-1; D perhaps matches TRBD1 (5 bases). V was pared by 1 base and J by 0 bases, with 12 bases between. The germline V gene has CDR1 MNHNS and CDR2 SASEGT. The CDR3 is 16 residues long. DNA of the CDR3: TGTGCCAGCAGTGAAGGGGAGGGGCGGATGAACACTGAAGCTTTCTTT. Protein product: CASSEGEGRMNTEAFF.

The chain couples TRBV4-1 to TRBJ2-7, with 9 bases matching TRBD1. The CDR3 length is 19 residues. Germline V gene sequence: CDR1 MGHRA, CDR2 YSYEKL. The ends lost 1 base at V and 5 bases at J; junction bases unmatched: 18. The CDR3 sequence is CASSQVPGQGIGGPDEQYF. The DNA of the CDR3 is TGCGCCAGCAGCCAAGTTCCGGGACAGGGTATCGGGGGACCAGACGAGCAGTACTTC.

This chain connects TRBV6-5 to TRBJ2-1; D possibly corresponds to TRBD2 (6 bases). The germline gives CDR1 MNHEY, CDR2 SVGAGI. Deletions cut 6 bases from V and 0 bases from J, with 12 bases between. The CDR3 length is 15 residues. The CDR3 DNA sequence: TGTGCCAGCAGATTAGCGGTAAGCTCCTACAATGAGCAGTTCTTC. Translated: CASRLAVSSYNEQFF.

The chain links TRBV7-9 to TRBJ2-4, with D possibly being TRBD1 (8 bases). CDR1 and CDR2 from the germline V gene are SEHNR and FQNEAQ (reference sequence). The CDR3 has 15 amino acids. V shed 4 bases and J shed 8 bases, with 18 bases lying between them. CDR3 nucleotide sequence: TGTGCCAGCAGCTACGGACAGGGAGGGTTAGACATTCAGTACTTC. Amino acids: CASSYGQGGLDIQYF.

The CDR3 bases are TGTGCCTGGAGTGTATTAAGGGCGAACACTGAAGCTTTCTTT. Residues: CAWSVLRANTEAFF. This rearrangement joins TRBV30 to TRBJ1-1; D is uncertain. Trimming removed 0 bases from V and 1 base from J, with 9 bases in between. CDR1 is GTSNPN, CDR2 SVGIG, per germline (reference sequence). CDR3 length: 14 amino acids.

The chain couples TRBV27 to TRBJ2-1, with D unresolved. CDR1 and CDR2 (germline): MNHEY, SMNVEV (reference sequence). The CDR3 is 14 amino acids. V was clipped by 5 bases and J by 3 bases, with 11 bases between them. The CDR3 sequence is CASSGRSGYNEQFF. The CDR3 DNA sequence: TGTGCCAGCAGTGGCAGGTCCGGCTACAATGAGCAGTTCTTC.

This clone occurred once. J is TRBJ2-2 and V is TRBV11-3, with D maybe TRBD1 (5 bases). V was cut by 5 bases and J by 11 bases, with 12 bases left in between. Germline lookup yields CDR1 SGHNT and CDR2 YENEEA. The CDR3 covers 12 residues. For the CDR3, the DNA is TGTGCCAGCAGCCACAAGGGGTTCGAGCTGTTTTTT. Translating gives CASSHKGFELFF.

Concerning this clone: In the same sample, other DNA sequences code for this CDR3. In DNA form, the CDR3 reads TGTGCCAGCAGTTTCCGGAATTACGAGCAGTACTTC. Protein sequence: CASSFRNYEQYF. This rearrangement joins TRBV28 to TRBJ2-7; D call uncertain. V shed 3 bases and J shed 4 bases, with 7 bases lying between them. CDR3 length equals 12 residues. Germline V gene data show CDR1 as MDHEN and CDR2 as SYDVKM.

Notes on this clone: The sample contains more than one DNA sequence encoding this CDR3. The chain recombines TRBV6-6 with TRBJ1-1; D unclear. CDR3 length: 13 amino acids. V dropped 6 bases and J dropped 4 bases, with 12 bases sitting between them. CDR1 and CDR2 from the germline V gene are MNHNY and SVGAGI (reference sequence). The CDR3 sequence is CASRAGLGTEAFF. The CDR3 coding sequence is TGTGCCAGCAGGGCAGGACTCGGCACTGAAGCTTTCTTT.

DNA for the CDR3: TGCGCCAGCAGCTTTAGGGACGGGGTCAGGTCTGAAGCTTTCTTT. Residues: CASSFRDGVRSEAFF. The chain combines TRBV5-1 with TRBJ1-1, with D tentatively TRBD1 (5 bases). With 2 bases removed from V and 6 bases from J, the gap between germline ends came to 17 bases. Germline V CDR1 and CDR2: SGHRS, YFSETQ. The CDR3 covers 15 residues.

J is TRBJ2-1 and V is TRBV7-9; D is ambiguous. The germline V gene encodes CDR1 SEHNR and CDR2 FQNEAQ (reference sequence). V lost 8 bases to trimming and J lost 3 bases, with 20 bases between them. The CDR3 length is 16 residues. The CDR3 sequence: CASRSSGEPVYNEQFF. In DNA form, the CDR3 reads TGTGCCAGCCGAAGTTCAGGCGAGCCCGTCTACAATGAGCAGTTCTTC.

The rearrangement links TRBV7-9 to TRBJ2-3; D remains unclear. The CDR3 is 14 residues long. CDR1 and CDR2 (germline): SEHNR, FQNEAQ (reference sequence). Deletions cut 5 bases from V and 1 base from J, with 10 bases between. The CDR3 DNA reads TGTGCCAGCAGCCCGCCTGGTGGCACAGATACGCAGTATTTT. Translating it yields CASSPPGGTDTQYF.

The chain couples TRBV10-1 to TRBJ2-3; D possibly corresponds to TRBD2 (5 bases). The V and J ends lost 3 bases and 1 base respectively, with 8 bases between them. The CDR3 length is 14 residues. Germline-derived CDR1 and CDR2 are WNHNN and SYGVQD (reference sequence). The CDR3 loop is CASSDFGGTDTQYF. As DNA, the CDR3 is TGCGCCAGCAGTGATTTCGGGGGCACAGATACGCAGTATTTT.

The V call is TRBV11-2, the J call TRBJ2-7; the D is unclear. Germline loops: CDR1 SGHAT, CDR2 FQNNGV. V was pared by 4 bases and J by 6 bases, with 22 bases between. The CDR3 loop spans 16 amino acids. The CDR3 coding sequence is TGTGCCAGCAGCTCCCCTTCCGGAATTGCCCTCTCCGAGCAGTACTTC. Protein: CASSSPSGIALSEQYF.